This TCR beta chain was documented in a study of cytomegalovirus exposure and HLA in healthy donors. Findings and limits, study-wide: The study dropped some indistinguishable V segments, TRBV6-2 and TRBV6-3 among them. There were reportedly fewer N-insertions in an Asian-associated ancestry cluster than the approximately 640-donor mean, in a later analysis.

The CDR3 is 16 residues long. The V gene's germline CDR1 is SGHTA and CDR2 FQGNSA. The V end lost 6 bases, the J end lost 7 bases, and 21 bases lay between the germline ends. The PCR had 60 Vbeta and 13 Jbeta primers. Libraries were prepared by immunoSEQ multiplex PCR; TCRdb keeps only in-frame clonotypes and omits some of them. The sample includes just over 150,000 clones, roughly 84% of them seen just once. A single count supports this clone. Its antigen is as yet unknown. The material sequenced was PBMCs. The chain combines TRBV7-2 with TRBJ2-2; TRBD2 is a possible D gene (7 bases). The TCR originated in a man aged 50-59 years in good health and CMV-seropositive. The CDR3 region has the DNA TGTGCCAGCAGTCTTCCTGGGGGGGCTTTTGTCGGGGAGCTGTTTTTT. Its protein is CASSLPGGAFVGELFF.